The entry that follows covers one T cell receptor (beta chain) sequence. Data came from immunoSEQ multiplex PCR; TCRdb stores just in-frame clones and leaves some out. The sample holds almost 40,000 clones; 80% to 95% are singletons and the top ten take about 0.4%. The V gene's germline CDR1 is SGDLS and CDR2 YYNGEE. The CDR3 extends over 15 amino acids. V lost 3 bases, J lost 5 bases, and 17 bases lay in between. The sample is drawn from a study of T cell changes during pregnancy in multiple sclerosis. The sequenced sample was CD4+ T cells from peripheral blood mononuclear cells, obtained in the third trimester of pregnancy. The chain combines TRBV9 with TRBJ1-1; the D gene is possibly TRBD1 (6 bases). The source is a female donor in good health, enrolled as a control in a pregnancy study. The CDR3 DNA reads TGTGCCAGCAGCGGGGGGACGGGGGGGCGGACTGAAGCTTTCTTT. Its translation is CASSGGTGGRTEAFF.